Each of the 30 T cell receptor beta chains below was sequenced from the same sample in a study of beta chain features in type 1 diabetes. Findings and caveats of the study: Across all four CD4+ subsets, people with type 1 diabetes showed modestly shorter TCRB CDR3s.

Isolated RNA was reverse transcribed in full, so expressed TCRB transcripts were sequenced. Here immunoSEQ multiplex PCR was the method, and the copy in TCRdb shows in-frame clones only, minus some. The sample has approximately 260,000 clones, roughly 20% seen once. These receptors lack a known antigen. The sequencing sample was made of naive CD4+ T cells from blood. These receptors were taken from a woman aged 35 to 49 with type 1 diabetes.

The V call is TRBV6-5, the J call TRBJ2-5; tentative D call: TRBD1 (6 bases). The germline V gene has CDR1 MNHEY and CDR2 SVGAGI. With 5 bases removed from V and 5 bases from J, the gap between germline ends came to 15 bases. The CDR3 runs to 14 residues. The CDR3 reads CASSPTGSRETQYF. The CDR3 DNA is TGTGCCAGCAGTCCCACAGGGAGCCGGGAGACCCAGTACTTC.

This rearrangement joins TRBV5-1 to TRBJ1-2; perhaps TRBD1 as D (5 bases). The CDR3 length is 15 residues. Germline values: CDR1 SGHRS, CDR2 YFSETQ. V was clipped by 4 bases and J by 2 bases, with 15 bases between them. CDR3 loop: CASSPGQGLNYGYTF. In DNA, the CDR3 is TGCGCCAGCAGCCCAGGGCAAGGGCTAAACTATGGCTACACCTTC.

The chain combines TRBV5-4 with TRBJ2-1; possible D gene TRBD1, 5 bases. Germline values: CDR1 SGHNT, CDR2 YYREEE (reference sequence). Trimming left V 4 bases short and J 2 bases short, with 13 bases between. This CDR3 is built from 15 residues. Here the CDR3 reads CASSQGPGTYNEQFF. CDR3 nucleotide sequence: TGTGCCAGCAGCCAGGGTCCAGGGACCTACAATGAGCAGTTCTTC.

This CDR3 is CASSPRTSVQETQYF. CDR3 nucleotide sequence: TGTGCCAGCAGTCCACGGACTAGCGTGCAAGAGACCCAGTACTTC. The rearrangement links TRBV27 to TRBJ2-5, with 9 bases lining up with TRBD2. Trimming took 5 bases from V and 2 from J; bases not matched to a gene: 6. This CDR3 has 15 amino acids. CDR1 and CDR2 (germline): MNHEY, SMNVEV (reference sequence).

In its sample, this clone was seen a few times. This CDR3 reads CASSSSSFAQHF. As DNA, the CDR3 is TGTGCCAGCAGTTCTAGTTCGTTTGCCCAGCATTTT. The chain recombines TRBV28 with TRBJ1-5; D uncertain. Germline CDR1 is MDHEN and CDR2 is SYDVKM. CDR3 length: 12 residues. The V end was cut by 4 bases, the J end by 11 bases, with 12 bases between.

This clone has just a few counts. This CDR3 reads CASRGGASYGYTF. The CDR3 region has the DNA TGTGCCAGCAGAGGGGGGGCCTCCTATGGCTACACCTTC. The J gene is TRBJ1-2, the V gene TRBV2, with D perhaps matching TRBD1 (6 bases). V lost 6 bases and J 4 bases, leaving 12 bases between the germline ends. The CDR3 loop spans 13 amino acids. Germline V lookup: CDR1 SNHLY, CDR2 FYNNEI.

This clone was counted between two and nine times. Additional DNA sequences in this sample encode the identical CDR3. The rearrangement links TRBV5-1 to TRBJ1-1; D ambiguous. This CDR3 contains 13 residues. Per the germline V gene, CDR1 is SGHRS and CDR2 is YFSETQ. Trimming took off 0 bases at V and 0 bases at J, with 3 bases between the two ends. CDR3 loop: CASSLDMNTEAFF. For the CDR3, the DNA is TGCGCCAGCAGCTTGGATATGAACACTGAAGCTTTCTTT.

The J gene is TRBJ1-1, the V gene TRBV18, with 8 bases fitting TRBD1. CDR3 length: 15 amino acids. Per the germline V gene, CDR1 is KGHSH and CDR2 is LQKENI. V shed 3 bases and J 7 bases; nucleotides not matched to a gene: 10. The CDR3: CASSPVQGAAGEAFF. The CDR3 bases are TGTGCCAGCTCACCTGTCCAGGGGGCAGCGGGTGAAGCTTTCTTT. Filled out from reference TRBV18 and TRBJ1-1, the complete variable domain reads NAGVMQNPRHLVRRRGQEARLRCSPMKGHSHVYWYRQLPEEGLKFMVYLQKENIIDESGMPKERFSAEFPKEGPSILRIQQVVRGDSAAYFCASSPVQGAAGEAFFGQGTRLTVV.

This clone was observed a few times. Other DNA sequences from this sample encode an identical CDR3 as well. V and J are TRBV2 and TRBJ1-1; 10 bases fit TRBD1. Germline lookup yields CDR1 SNHLY and CDR2 FYNNEI. The CDR3 length is 14 residues. Trimming took 5 bases from V and 2 from J; bases not matched to a gene: 2. CDR3 in amino acids: CASSRDRGNTEAFF. CDR3 nucleotide sequence: TGTGCCAGCAGTCGGGACAGGGGAAACACTGAAGCTTTCTTT.

V gene TRBV25-1 combines with J gene TRBJ2-7; TRBD1 might be the D (6 bases). Trimming shortened V by 1 base and J by 4 bases, and 11 bases separated the two germline ends. This CDR3 contains 14 residues. The germline V gene has CDR1 MGHDK and CDR2 SYGVNS. CDR3 DNA: TGTGCCAGCAGTGAATTGACGGACAGTTACGAGCAGTACTTC. This sequence encodes CASSELTDSYEQYF.

This clone showed up just a few times. The V call is TRBV20-1, the J call TRBJ2-3; no clear D. The V end lost 6 bases, the J end lost 2 bases, and 6 bases lay between the germline ends. Germline values: CDR1 DFQATT, CDR2 SNEGSKA (reference sequence). The CDR3 consists of 11 residues. CDR3 coding DNA: TGCAGTGCACCTACCACAGATACGCAGTATTTT. Amino acids: CSAPTTDTQYF.

This chain joins TRBV9 and TRBJ2-5; 10 bases line up with TRBD2. The V gene's germline CDR1 is SGDLS and CDR2 YYNGEE. V lost 5 bases and J lost 3; bases outside the gene matches: 7. The CDR3 runs 15 residues. CDR3 coding DNA: TGTGCCAGCAGTTGGGGGCTAGCGGGAGAAGAGACCCAGTACTTC. Protein: CASSWGLAGEETQYF.

This clone was detected only a few times. This chain joins TRBV28 and TRBJ2-1; D not certain. Per germline, CDR1 MDHEN and CDR2 SYDVKM. The V gene lost 4 bases and the J gene lost 6 bases, with 7 bases spanning the gap. CDR3 size: 12 residues. CDR3 amino acids: CASSSPINEQFF. In DNA, the CDR3 is TGTGCCAGCAGTTCCCCCATCAATGAGCAGTTCTTC.

This clone turned up a few times. This sequence joins TRBV7-2 and TRBJ1-2, with D possibly matching TRBD1 (6 bases). This CDR3 has 16 amino acids. V lost 4 bases and J 4 bases, leaving 19 bases between the germline ends. Germline V CDR1 and CDR2: SGHTA, FQGNSA. This chain's CDR3 is CASSSKYRDGSYGYTF. The CDR3 nucleotides are TGTGCCAGCAGCTCCAAGTACAGGGATGGTAGCTATGGCTACACCTTC.

This clone was seen a handful of times. The V gene is TRBV7-9, the J gene TRBJ1-1, with TRBD1 matching over 9 bases. The germline gives CDR1 SEHNR, CDR2 FQNEAQ (reference sequence). Germline trimming cut 3 bases from V and 3 bases from J; bases unmatched to any gene: 5. CDR3 size: 15 residues. The DNA of the CDR3 is TGTGCCAGCAGCTTGGGGACAGGGCCCGACACTGAAGCTTTCTTT. It yields the protein CASSLGTGPDTEAFF.

The V gene is TRBV30, the J gene TRBJ2-7, with 7 bases that match TRBD1. The V gene end was trimmed by 4 bases and the J gene end by 3 bases; junction bases not matched to a gene: 0. Germline CDR1 reads GTSNPN; CDR2 reads SVGIG (reference sequence). The CDR3 covers 11 residues. CDR3 coding DNA: TGTGCCTGGAACAGGGGCTACGAGCAGTACTTC. Translated: CAWNRGYEQYF.

This rearrangement joins TRBV30 to TRBJ1-1, with a tentative D call TRBD1 (6 bases). The CDR3 is 15 residues long. The germline CDR1 and CDR2 sequences are GTSNPN and SVGIG (reference sequence). V was shortened by 3 bases and J by 4 bases, with 18 bases between the two germline ends. The CDR3 spells CAWRGLQGVGTEAFF. As DNA, the CDR3 is TGTGCCTGGAGGGGACTACAGGGAGTTGGCACTGAAGCTTTCTTT.

The V and J genes are TRBV5-4 and TRBJ2-7, with 7 bases matching TRBD1. Germline lookup yields CDR1 SGHNT and CDR2 YYREEE (reference sequence). The V gene end was trimmed by 4 bases and the J gene end by 1 base; junction bases not matched to a gene: 8. This CDR3 comprises 15 residues. CDR3 DNA sequence: TGTGCCAGCAGCCCTCTACAGGGGCTTTCCTACGAGCAGTACTTC. It specifies CASSPLQGLSYEQYF.

J is TRBJ2-2 and V is TRBV7-3; 7 bases fit TRBD2. This CDR3 spans 13 amino acids. Germline loops: CDR1 SGHTA, CDR2 FQGTGA. The V gene end was trimmed by 8 bases and the J gene end by 6 bases; junction bases not matched to a gene: 6. The CDR3 loop is CASGRAGSGELFF. In DNA form, the CDR3 reads TGTGCCAGCGGGAGGGCCGGGTCCGGGGAGCTGTTTTTT.

This clone was counted between two and nine times. The chain carries TRBV29-1 and TRBJ2-2; TRBD1 agrees at 9 bases. V shed 6 bases and J 5 bases; nucleotides not matched to a gene: 1. Per the germline V gene, CDR1 is SQVTM and CDR2 is ANQGSEA. The CDR3 runs 12 residues. CDR3 loop: CSVGQGTGELFF. CDR3 bases: TGCAGCGTAGGACAGGGGACCGGGGAGCTGTTTTTT.

The chain uses TRBV29-1 and TRBJ2-1; tentatively, D is TRBD1 (6 bases). This CDR3 is 11 amino acids long. Trimming removed 3 bases from V and 6 bases from J, with 6 bases in between. Germline CDR1 is SQVTM and CDR2 is ANQGSEA. Here the CDR3 reads CSVDRGNEQFF. The CDR3 bases are TGCAGCGTTGACAGGGGCAATGAGCAGTTCTTC.

About this clone: The sample contains more than one DNA sequence encoding this CDR3. The chain recombines TRBV18 with TRBJ1-1, with D unresolved. The V end was cut by 2 bases, the J end by 1 base, with 5 bases between. This CDR3 has 13 residues. CDR1 and CDR2 from the germline V gene are KGHSH and LQKENI. The CDR3 loop reads CASSPGGNTEAFF. CDR3 coding DNA: TGTGCCAGCTCACCAGGAGGGAACACTGAAGCTTTCTTT.

This clone turned up a few times. The V gene is TRBV9, the J gene TRBJ2-1; 12 bases line up with TRBD2. Trimming cost V 2 bases and J 5 bases; bases outside gene matches: 2. Germline values: CDR1 SGDLS, CDR2 YYNGEE. This CDR3 has 15 residues. In DNA form, the CDR3 reads TGTGCCAGCAGCGTCCGGACTAGCGGGGACAATGAGCAGTTCTTC. Protein product: CASSVRTSGDNEQFF.

The V call is TRBV9, the J call TRBJ2-5; D gene ambiguous. Germline CDR1 is SGDLS and CDR2 is YYNGEE. V gave up 4 bases and J gave up 5 bases, with 12 bases separating them. This CDR3 contains 13 residues. CDR3 in DNA: TGTGCCAGCAGCCCACGGCCCGGGGAGACCCAGTACTTC. Its translation is CASSPRPGETQYF.

This clone was counted only a few times. The chain combines TRBV2 with TRBJ1-2, with 9 bases lining up with TRBD1. J was trimmed by 7 bases and V by 6 bases; bases with no gene match: 12. CDR3 length equals 15 residues. Germline assignment: CDR1 SNHLY and CDR2 FYNNEI. The CDR3 DNA is TGTGCCAGCAGCCGGGACAGGGTTGGTGGTCGTGGCTACACCTTC. Protein product: CASSRDRVGGRGYTF.

V and J are TRBV28 and TRBJ1-2, with D perhaps TRBD1 (6 bases). The V end was cut by 6 bases, the J end by 7 bases, with 27 bases between. The germline V gene encodes CDR1 MDHEN and CDR2 SYDVKM. CDR3 size: 17 residues. As DNA, the CDR3 is TGTGCCAGCAGCCGACCCGGAACCTGGACAGCACGAAGTGGCTACACCTTC. Translated, it gives CASSRPGTWTARSGYTF.

This clone was detected only a few times. The rearrangement joins TRBV9 to TRBJ1-5; 7 bases are shared with TRBD1. The CDR3 loop spans 14 amino acids. Trimming at V came to 0 bases and at J to 8 bases, leaving 5 bases not matched to a gene. Germline V gene data show CDR1 as SGDLS and CDR2 as YYNGEE. The CDR3 is CASSVGEGAEPQHF. The CDR3 bases are TGTGCCAGCAGCGTAGGCGAGGGGGCAGAGCCCCAGCATTTT.

The chain carries TRBV18 and TRBJ2-1; D uncertain. Germline CDR1 is KGHSH and CDR2 is LQKENI. V was pared by 3 bases and J by 6 bases, with 9 bases between. The CDR3 runs 13 residues. The CDR3 loop reads CASSPSLANEQFF. For the CDR3, the DNA is TGTGCCAGCTCACCTTCCCTGGCCAATGAGCAGTTCTTC.

This clone was seen only a few times. The V and J genes are TRBV2 and TRBJ1-2, with D perhaps TRBD1 (5 bases). Germline V CDR1 and CDR2: SNHLY, FYNNEI. Trimming shortened V by 4 bases and J by 4 bases, and 13 bases separated the two germline ends. This CDR3 has 14 amino acids. CDR3 bases: TGTGCCAGCAGTGGGGGCCCTCGAAGCTATGGCTACACCTTC. As protein: CASSGGPRSYGYTF.

In this sample, this clone turned up a few times. The chain recombines TRBV9 with TRBJ2-7, with 7 bases matching TRBD1. The germline V gene encodes CDR1 SGDLS and CDR2 YYNGEE. V lost 2 bases to trimming and J lost 3 bases; unmatched junction nucleotides: 5. The CDR3 length is 14 residues. The chain's CDR3 is CASSVTTGNYEQYF. The CDR3 coding sequence is TGTGCCAGCAGCGTTACGACAGGGAACTACGAGCAGTACTTC. The full variable domain, with the rest looked up from reference TRBV9 and TRBJ2-7, is DSGVTQTPKHLITATGQRVTLRCSPRSGDLSVYWYQQSLDQGLQFLIQYYNGEERAKGNILERFSAQQFPDLHSELNLSSLELGDSALYFCASSVTTGNYEQYFGPGTRLTVT.